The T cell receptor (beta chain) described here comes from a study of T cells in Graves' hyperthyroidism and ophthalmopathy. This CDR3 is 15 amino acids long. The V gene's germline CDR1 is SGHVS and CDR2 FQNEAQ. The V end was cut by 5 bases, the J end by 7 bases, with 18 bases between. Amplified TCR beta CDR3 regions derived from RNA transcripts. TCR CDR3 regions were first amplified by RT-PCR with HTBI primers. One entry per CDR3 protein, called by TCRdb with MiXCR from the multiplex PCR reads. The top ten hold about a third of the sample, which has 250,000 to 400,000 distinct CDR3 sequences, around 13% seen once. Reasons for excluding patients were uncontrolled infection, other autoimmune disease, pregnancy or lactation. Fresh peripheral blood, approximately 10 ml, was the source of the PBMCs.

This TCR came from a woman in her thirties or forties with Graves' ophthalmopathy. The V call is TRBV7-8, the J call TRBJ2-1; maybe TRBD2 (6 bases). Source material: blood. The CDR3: CASSPGLLAINEQFF. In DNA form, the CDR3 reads TGTGCCAGCAGCCCCGGGTTGCTAGCGATAAATGAGCAGTTCTTC.